These T cell receptor beta chains were read from a single sample in a study of T cells in lung cancer brain metastases. Sequenced by immunoSEQ multiplex PCR; TCRdb stores in-frame clones only, minus some. The data hold some 1,700 clones, with around four fifths observed a single time. The sequencing input was tumor tissue from the primary lung tumor. All receptors come from a man between 65 and 80 years old with non-small cell lung cancer. Each CDR3 is given without its conserved first and last residue. D genes are given only for firm matches.

v_gene,d_gene,j_gene,CDR3aa
TRBV28,-,TRBJ2-3,ASSQQAMTSTDTQY
TRBV5-5,-,TRBJ1-2,ASSSEMFGQGYGYT
TRBV21-1,-,TRBJ2-7,ASSLRQGKGGRVLNYEQY
TRBV7-2,-,TRBJ2-3,ASSIGQPSTDTQY
TRBV15,-,TRBJ2-5,ATSRGGSQETQY
TRBV7-2,-,TRBJ2-7,ASSVGPGGAYEQY
TRBV15,TRBD1,TRBJ1-5,ATSPPGTGVQPQH
TRBV19,-,TRBJ2-3,ASSIGGTGTQY
TRBV29-1,-,TRBJ1-1,SIELGWAEAF
TRBV6-1,-,TRBJ2-5,TSSDPTGGKTQY
TRBV28,-,TRBJ2-3,ASSPSSLAVTDTQY
TRBV5-1,-,TRBJ1-1,ASSLWGREAF
TRBV4-3,-,TRBJ1-5,ASSQEVDPLDQPQH
TRBV4-1,-,TRBJ2-1,ASSPGGGNEQF
TRBV6-1,TRBD1,TRBJ1-5,ASSTRQGSNQPQH
TRBV10-3,TRBD1,TRBJ2-2,AIKRQGQNTGELF
TRBV7-9,-,TRBJ2-2,ASSSRHTGELF
TRBV23-1,-,TRBJ2-1,ASSQFKWGEANEQF
TRBV30,-,TRBJ2-5,AWNVWGLQETQY
TRBV28,TRBD1,TRBJ2-7,ASSTYGTGFREQY
TRBV11-1,-,TRBJ2-5,ASSSGLQETQY
TRBV7-2,TRBD2,TRBJ2-3,ASSLFPAGGGGDTQY